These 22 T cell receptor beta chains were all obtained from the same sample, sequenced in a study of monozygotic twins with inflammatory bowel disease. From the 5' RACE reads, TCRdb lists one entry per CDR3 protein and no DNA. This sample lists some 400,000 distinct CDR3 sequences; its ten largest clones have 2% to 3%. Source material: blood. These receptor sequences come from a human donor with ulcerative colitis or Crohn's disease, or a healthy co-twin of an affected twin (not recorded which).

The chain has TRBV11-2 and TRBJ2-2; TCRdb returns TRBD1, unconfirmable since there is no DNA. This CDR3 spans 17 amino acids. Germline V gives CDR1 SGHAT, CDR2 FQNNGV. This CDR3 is CASSFTGQGAKYGELFF.

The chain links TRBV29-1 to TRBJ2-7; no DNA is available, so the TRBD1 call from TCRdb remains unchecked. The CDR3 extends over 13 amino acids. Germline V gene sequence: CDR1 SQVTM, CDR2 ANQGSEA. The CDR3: CSGVTGVSYQQYF.

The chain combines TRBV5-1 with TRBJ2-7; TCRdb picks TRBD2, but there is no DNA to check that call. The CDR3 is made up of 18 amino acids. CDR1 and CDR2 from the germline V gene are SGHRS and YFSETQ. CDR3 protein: CASSSNFPGTSDTYEQYF.

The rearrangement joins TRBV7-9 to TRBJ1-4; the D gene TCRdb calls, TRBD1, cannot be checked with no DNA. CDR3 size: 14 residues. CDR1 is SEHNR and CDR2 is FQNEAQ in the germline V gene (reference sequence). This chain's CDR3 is CASSSTGTNEKLFF.

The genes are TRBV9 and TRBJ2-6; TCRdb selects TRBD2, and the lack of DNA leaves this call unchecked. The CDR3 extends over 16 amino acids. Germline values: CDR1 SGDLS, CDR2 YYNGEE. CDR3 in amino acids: CASSAGVLAGANVLTF.

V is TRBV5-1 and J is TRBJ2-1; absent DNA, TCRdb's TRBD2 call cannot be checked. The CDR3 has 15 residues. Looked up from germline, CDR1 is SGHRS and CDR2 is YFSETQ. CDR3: CASRYSREVNNEQFF.

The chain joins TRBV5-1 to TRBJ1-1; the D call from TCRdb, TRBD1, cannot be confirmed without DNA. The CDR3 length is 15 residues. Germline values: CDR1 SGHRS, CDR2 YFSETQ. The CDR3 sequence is CASFLGGRDNTEAFF.

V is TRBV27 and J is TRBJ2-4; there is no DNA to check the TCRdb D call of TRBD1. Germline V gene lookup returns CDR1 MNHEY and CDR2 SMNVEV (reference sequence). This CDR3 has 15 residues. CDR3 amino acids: CASSSPGAGRNIQYF.

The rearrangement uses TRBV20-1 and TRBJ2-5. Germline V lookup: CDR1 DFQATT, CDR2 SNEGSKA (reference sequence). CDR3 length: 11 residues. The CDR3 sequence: CSANDVETQYF.

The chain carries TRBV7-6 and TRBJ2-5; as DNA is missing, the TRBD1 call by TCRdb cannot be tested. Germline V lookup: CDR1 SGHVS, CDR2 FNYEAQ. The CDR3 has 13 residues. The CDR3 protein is CASSPLNQETQYF.

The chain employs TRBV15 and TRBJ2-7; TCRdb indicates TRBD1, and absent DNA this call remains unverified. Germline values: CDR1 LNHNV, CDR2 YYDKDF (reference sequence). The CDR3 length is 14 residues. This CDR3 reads CATSKAGDAYEQYF.

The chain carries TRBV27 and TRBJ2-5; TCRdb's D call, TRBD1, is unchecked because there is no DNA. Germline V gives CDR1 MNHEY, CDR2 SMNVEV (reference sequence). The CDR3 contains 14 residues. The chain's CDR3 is CASNDRAGQETQYF.

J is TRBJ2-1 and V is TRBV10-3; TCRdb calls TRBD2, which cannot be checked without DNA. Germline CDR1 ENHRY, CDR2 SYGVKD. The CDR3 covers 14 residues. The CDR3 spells CAISAETSHNEQFF.

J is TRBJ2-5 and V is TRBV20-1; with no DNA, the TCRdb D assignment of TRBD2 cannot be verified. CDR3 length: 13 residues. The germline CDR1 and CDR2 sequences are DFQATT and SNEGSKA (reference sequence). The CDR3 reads CSPGLAGAETQYF.

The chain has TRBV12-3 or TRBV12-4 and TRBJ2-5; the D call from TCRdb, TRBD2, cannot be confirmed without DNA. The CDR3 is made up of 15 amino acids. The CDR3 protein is CASRFSAGGQETQYF.

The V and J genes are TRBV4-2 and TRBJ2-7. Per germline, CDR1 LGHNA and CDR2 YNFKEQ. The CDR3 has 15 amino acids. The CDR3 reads CASSQDAAMAYEQYF.

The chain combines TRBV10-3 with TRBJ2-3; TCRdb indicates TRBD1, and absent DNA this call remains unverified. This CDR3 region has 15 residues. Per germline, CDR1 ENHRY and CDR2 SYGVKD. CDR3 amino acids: CAISLQGPATDTQYF.

CDR3 loop: CASSLVAGLGETQYF. The V gene is TRBV7-9, the J gene TRBJ2-5; there is no DNA to check the TCRdb D call of TRBD2. CDR3 size: 15 residues. Germline V lookup: CDR1 SEHNR, CDR2 FQNEAQ (reference sequence).

The CDR3: CASSAGGAQTTQYF. This sequence joins TRBV12-3 or TRBV12-4 and TRBJ2-5; TCRdb designates TRBD2, a call that cannot be tested without DNA. The CDR3 length is 14 residues.

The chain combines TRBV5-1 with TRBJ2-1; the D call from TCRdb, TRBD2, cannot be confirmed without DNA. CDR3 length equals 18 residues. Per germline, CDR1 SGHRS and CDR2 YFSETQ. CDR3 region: CASSLGVTSGIPYNEQFF.

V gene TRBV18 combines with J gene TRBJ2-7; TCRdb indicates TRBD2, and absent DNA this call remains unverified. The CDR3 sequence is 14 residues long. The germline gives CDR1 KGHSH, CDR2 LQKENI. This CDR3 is CASGMEGPLDEQYF.

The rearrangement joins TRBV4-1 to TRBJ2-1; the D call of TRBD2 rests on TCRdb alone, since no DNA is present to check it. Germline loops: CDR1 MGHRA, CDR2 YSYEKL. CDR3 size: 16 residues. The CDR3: CASSQVLAGRYNEQFF.